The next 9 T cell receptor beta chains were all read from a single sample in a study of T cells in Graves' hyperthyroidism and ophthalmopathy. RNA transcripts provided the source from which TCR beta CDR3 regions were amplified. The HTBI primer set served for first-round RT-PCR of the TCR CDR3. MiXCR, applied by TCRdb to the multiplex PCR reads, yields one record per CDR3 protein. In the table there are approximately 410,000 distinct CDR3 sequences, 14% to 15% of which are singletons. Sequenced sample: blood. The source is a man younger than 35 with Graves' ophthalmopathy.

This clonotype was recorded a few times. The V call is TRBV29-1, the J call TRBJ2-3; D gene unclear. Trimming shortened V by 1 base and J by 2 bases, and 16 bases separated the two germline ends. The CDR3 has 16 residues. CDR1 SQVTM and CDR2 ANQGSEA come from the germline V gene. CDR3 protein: CSVEGTKGSLTDTQYF. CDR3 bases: TGCAGCGTTGAAGGGACCAAGGGTTCCCTCACAGATACGCAGTATTTT.

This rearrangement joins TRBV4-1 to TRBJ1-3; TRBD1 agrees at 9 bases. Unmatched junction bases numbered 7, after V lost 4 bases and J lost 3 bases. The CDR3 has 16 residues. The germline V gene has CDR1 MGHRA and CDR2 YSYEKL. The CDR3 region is CASSPFTGGGGNTIYF. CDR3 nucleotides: TGCGCCAGCAGCCCTTTTACAGGGGGCGGTGGAAACACCATATATTTT.

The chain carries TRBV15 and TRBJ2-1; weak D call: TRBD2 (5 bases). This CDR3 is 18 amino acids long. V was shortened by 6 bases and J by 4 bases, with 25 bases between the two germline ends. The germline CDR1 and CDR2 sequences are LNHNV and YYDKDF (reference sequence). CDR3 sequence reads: CATSQVSERFSLYNEQFF. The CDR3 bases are TGTGCCACCAGTCAAGTTTCTGAGCGGTTTTCCCTTTACAATGAGCAGTTCTTC.

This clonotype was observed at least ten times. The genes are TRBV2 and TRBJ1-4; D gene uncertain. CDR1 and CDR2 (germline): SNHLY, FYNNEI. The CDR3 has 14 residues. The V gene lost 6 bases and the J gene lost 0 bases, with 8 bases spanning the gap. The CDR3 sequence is CASRLRATNEKLFF. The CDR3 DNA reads TGTGCCAGCAGGCTGAGAGCAACTAATGAAAAACTGTTTTTT.

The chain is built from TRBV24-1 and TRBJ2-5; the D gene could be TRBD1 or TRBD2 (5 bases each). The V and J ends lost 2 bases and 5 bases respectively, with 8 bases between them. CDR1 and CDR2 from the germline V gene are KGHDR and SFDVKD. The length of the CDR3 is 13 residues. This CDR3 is CATSDSGPETQYF. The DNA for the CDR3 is TGTGCCACCAGTGATTCGGGGCCGGAGACCCAGTACTTC.

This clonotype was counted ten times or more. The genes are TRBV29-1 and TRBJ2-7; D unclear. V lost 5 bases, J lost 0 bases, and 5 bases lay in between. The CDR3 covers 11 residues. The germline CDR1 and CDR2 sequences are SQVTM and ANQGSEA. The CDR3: CSVRSSYEQYF. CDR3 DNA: TGCAGCGTTCGAAGCTCCTACGAGCAGTACTTC.

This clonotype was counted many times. CDR3 residues: CASSLLLPGTDTQYF. The CDR3 region has the DNA TGTGCCAGCAGCTTGCTACTCCCTGGCACAGATACGCAGTATTTT. The chain employs TRBV7-8 and TRBJ2-3; D ambiguous. The CDR3 runs 15 residues. Trimming stripped 3 bases from V and 1 base from J, with 11 bases between. CDR1 is SGHVS, CDR2 FQNEAQ, per germline.

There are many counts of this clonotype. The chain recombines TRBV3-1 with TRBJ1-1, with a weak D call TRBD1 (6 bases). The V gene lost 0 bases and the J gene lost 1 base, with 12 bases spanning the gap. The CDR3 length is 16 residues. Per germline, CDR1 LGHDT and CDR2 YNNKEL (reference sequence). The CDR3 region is CASSQDAKGQNTEAFF. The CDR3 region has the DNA TGTGCCAGCAGCCAAGATGCTAAGGGACAGAACACTGAAGCTTTCTTT.

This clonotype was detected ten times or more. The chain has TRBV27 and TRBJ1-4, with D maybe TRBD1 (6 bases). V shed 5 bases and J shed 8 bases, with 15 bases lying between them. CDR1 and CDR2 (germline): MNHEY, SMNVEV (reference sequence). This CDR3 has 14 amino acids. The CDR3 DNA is TGTGCCAGCAGTGATCCAGGGGATTCGGAAAAACTGTTTTTT. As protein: CASSDPGDSEKLFF.